This record concerns one TCR beta chain sequence. Its antigen is unidentified. PCR involved 60 Vbeta and 13 Jbeta primers. Sequenced by immunoSEQ multiplex PCR; TCRdb stores in-frame clones only, minus some. The sample records approximately 210,000 clones, roughly 82% being singletons. The CDR3 sequence is 15 residues long. Germline CDR1 and CDR2: MDHEN and SYDVKM. Unmatched junction bases numbered 9, after V lost 6 bases and J lost 3 bases. This specimen comes from a study of cytomegalovirus exposure and HLA in healthy donors. Findings of the study overall: V- and J-gene trimming in TCR beta was tied to a missense DCLRE1C variant by an analysis performed later. Most likely, a cluster of highly shared sequence variants arose as a sequencing artifact.

This sequence joins TRBV28 and TRBJ2-5, with 8 bases that match TRBD1. The receptor comes from a man aged 40-50 years in good health and CMV-seropositive. Source material: PBMCs. CDR3 sequence (DNA): TGTGCCAGCAGCCTTCAGGGGGCTGGGAAAGAGACCCAGTACTTC. This encodes CASSLQGAGKETQYF.